A single sample gave rise to the 32 T cell receptor beta chains below, sequenced in a study of shared clonotypes between healthy human individuals. Assay: immunoSEQ multiplex PCR; the TCRdb copy retains only in-frame clones and omits some. The sample has roughly 1 million clones, around 74% seen once. Sequencing input: memory CD4+ T cells sorted from blood. Documented subset: CD45RA-negative fraction. These receptors were obtained from a young man in good health.

This chain joins TRBV6-5 and TRBJ1-6; 7 bases agree with TRBD1. Per germline, CDR1 MNHEY and CDR2 SVGAGI. After removal of 6 bases from V and 10 bases from J, the junction contained 6 bases not matched to a gene. The CDR3 has 13 amino acids. CDR3 protein: CASRERDSSPLHF. Written as DNA, the CDR3 is TGTGCCAGCAGGGAAAGGGACAGCTCACCCCTCCACTTT.

The chain couples TRBV30 to TRBJ1-5, with D perhaps matching TRBD1 (5 bases). Germline V gives CDR1 GTSNPN, CDR2 SVGIG (reference sequence). V lost 3 bases to trimming and J lost 2 bases, with 11 bases between them. The CDR3 is 14 amino acids. The CDR3 sequence is CAWRSVGGNQPQHF. CDR3 in DNA: TGTGCCTGGAGGTCCGTGGGGGGCAATCAGCCCCAGCATTTT.

The chain has TRBV19 and TRBJ2-7; TRBD1 is a possible D gene (6 bases). V was pared by 3 bases and J by 7 bases, with 10 bases between. CDR3 length equals 12 residues. CDR1 and CDR2 (germline): LNHDA, SQIVND (reference sequence). In DNA, the CDR3 is TGTGCCAGTAGTATCGAGACAGGAGAGCAGTACTTC. This translates into CASSIETGEQYF.

The chain carries TRBV6-1 and TRBJ2-5; 14 bases map to TRBD2. V was clipped by 4 bases and J by 5 bases; unmatched bases: 6. This CDR3 region has 16 residues. The germline gives CDR1 MNHNS, CDR2 SASEGT. The CDR3 bases are TGTGCCAGCAGTGGGAGACTAGCGGGGGGGCACGAGACCCAGTACTTC. Translated: CASSGRLAGGHETQYF.

The J gene is TRBJ2-1, the V gene TRBV19; TRBD2 aligns across 9 bases. CDR1 LNHDA and CDR2 SQIVND come from the germline V gene (reference sequence). The trim removed 2 bases at V and 5 bases at J, leaving 4 bases unmatched. This CDR3 comprises 15 residues. CDR3 DNA sequence: TGTGCCAGTAGTATATTTAGCGGGAGCAACAATGAGCAGTTCTTC. This sequence encodes CASSIFSGSNNEQFF.

The rearrangement uses TRBV10-3 and TRBJ1-2; tentatively, D is TRBD1 (6 bases). Per germline, CDR1 ENHRY and CDR2 SYGVKD. The CDR3 length is 14 residues. V was clipped by 5 bases and J by 5 bases, with 15 bases between them. CDR3 residues: CAISLDPTGYGYTF. The CDR3 coding sequence is TGTGCCATCAGTCTTGATCCCACAGGGTATGGCTACACCTTC.

Note on this clone: This CDR3 is also generated by other DNA sequences in the sample. The chain employs TRBV11-3 and TRBJ2-3; the D is unclear. The germline V gene encodes CDR1 SGHNT and CDR2 YENEEA. The CDR3 covers 13 residues. Trimming took off 3 bases at V and 0 bases at J, with 4 bases between the two ends. In DNA, the CDR3 is TGTGCCAGCAGCTTGGTGAGCACAGATACGCAGTATTTT. It codes for CASSLVSTDTQYF. Full variable domain (remainder filled in from reference TRBV11-3 and TRBJ2-3): EAGVVQSPRYKIIEKKQPVAFWCNPISGHNTLYWYLQNLGQGPELLIRYENEEAVDDSQLPKDRFSAERLKGVDSTLKIQPAELGDSAVYLCASSLVSTDTQYFGPGTRLTVL.

This chain links TRBV6-1 with TRBJ1-4; D not resolved. The CDR3 length is 14 residues. In germline, CDR1 is MNHNS, CDR2 SASEGT. V was shortened by 2 bases and J by 10 bases, with 14 bases between the two germline ends. In nucleotides, the CDR3 is TGTGCCAGCAGTGAACCGGGAGTTTGGGTAAAACTGTTTTTT. Its protein is CASSEPGVWVKLFF.

In its sample, this clone was seen once. The chain uses TRBV29-1 and TRBJ2-5; no firm D call. V dropped 0 bases and J dropped 2 bases, with 4 bases sitting between them. Germline CDR1 is SQVTM and CDR2 is ANQGSEA. This CDR3 spans 12 amino acids. Here the CDR3 reads CSVEELQETQYF. The CDR3 bases are TGCAGCGTTGAAGAACTGCAAGAGACCCAGTACTTC.

The chain joins TRBV7-2 to TRBJ2-7; TRBD2 is a possible D gene (5 bases). CDR1 SGHTA and CDR2 FQGNSA come from the germline V gene. The CDR3 has 15 residues. V shed 6 bases and J shed 6 bases, with 21 bases lying between them. CDR3 sequence (DNA): TGTGCCAGCAGTTCGTCCCGGGGTACCCTCTTCGAGCAGTACTTC. This gives the protein CASSSSRGTLFEQYF. The full variable domain, completed using reference TRBV7-2 and TRBJ2-7, is GAGVSQSPSNKVTEKGKDVELRCDPISGHTALYWYRQSLGQGLEFLIYFQGNSAPDKSGLPSDRFSAERTGGSVSTLTIQRTQQEDSAVYLCASSSSRGTLFEQYFGPGTRLTVT.

The CDR3 coding sequence is TGTGCCAGCAGCTTGGGGTTGGGGGGAGAGACCCAGTACTTC. Translated: CASSLGLGGETQYF. The chain combines TRBV5-4 with TRBJ2-5; the D gene is possibly TRBD2 (6 bases). The V gene lost 0 bases and the J gene lost 4 bases, with 10 bases spanning the gap. This CDR3 has 14 residues. Germline-derived CDR1 and CDR2 are SGHNT and YYREEE (reference sequence). Complete variable domain (other parts from reference TRBV5-4 and TRBJ2-5): ETGVTQSPTHLIKTRGQQVTLRCSSQSGHNTVSWYQQALGQGPQFIFQYYREEENGRGNFPPRFSGLQFPNYSSELNVNALELDDSALYLCASSLGLGGETQYFGPGTRLLVL.

The chain uses TRBV19 and TRBJ2-6; 8 bases align to TRBD1. V gave up 8 bases and J gave up 4 bases; unmatched junction bases: 7. The CDR3 is made up of 15 amino acids. Germline CDR1 and CDR2: LNHDA and SQIVND (reference sequence). CDR3 DNA sequence: TGTGCCAGTTCGGACAGGGCATGGGGGGCCAACGTCCTGACTTTC. The encoded protein is CASSDRAWGANVLTF. The variable domain in full, completed from reference TRBV19 and TRBJ2-6, reads DGGITQSPKYLFRKEGQNVTLSCEQNLNHDAMYWYRQDPGQGLRLIYYSQIVNDFQKGDIAEGYSVSREKKESFPLTVTSAQKNPTAFYLCASSDRAWGANVLTFGAGSRLTVL.

A note on this clone: In the same sample, other DNA sequences code for this CDR3. The chain uses TRBV30 and TRBJ1-5; D not certain. The CDR3 is 13 residues long. From germline, CDR1 is GTSNPN and CDR2 SVGIG (reference sequence). With 0 bases removed from V and 4 bases from J, the gap between germline ends came to 7 bases. CDR3 in DNA: TGTGCCTGGAGTGTAGCTCCTAATCAGCCCCAGCATTTT. Residues: CAWSVAPNQPQHF.

Remarks on this clone: A much larger clonotype is one base distant, so this may be a read error. The rearrangement links TRBV30 to TRBJ2-3; D gene ambiguous. The CDR3 spans 12 residues. Per germline, CDR1 GTSNPN and CDR2 SVGIG (reference sequence). CDR3 bases: TGTGCCTGGCACATCGGAAGAGATACGCGGTATTTT. Amino acid sequence: CAWHIGRDTRYF. Together with reference TRBV30 and TRBJ2-3, the CDR3 gives the full variable domain: SQTIHQWPATLVQPVGSPLSLECTVEGTSNPNLYWYRQAAGRGLQLLFYSVGIGQISSEVPQNLSASRPQDRQFILSSKKLLLSDSGFYLCAWHIGRDTRYFGPGTRLTVL.

The chain carries TRBV7-2 and TRBJ2-1; D ambiguous. The germline V gene has CDR1 SGHTA and CDR2 FQGNSA. V shed 3 bases and J shed 7 bases, with 10 bases lying between them. CDR3 length: 13 amino acids. The CDR3 DNA reads TGTGCCAGCAGCTTGATCCTTGTAAATGAGCAGTTCTTC. This translates into CASSLILVNEQFF.

The chain carries TRBV9 and TRBJ2-2; 12 bases line up with TRBD2. Trimming removed 6 bases from V and 5 bases from J; junction bases left unmatched: 8. CDR1 is SGDLS, CDR2 YYNGEE, per germline. The CDR3 totals 16 residues. The CDR3 DNA reads as TGTGCCAGCAACTCCCGACTAGCGGGGGTGACCGGGGAGCTGTTTTTT. As protein: CASNSRLAGVTGELFF.

The chain recombines TRBV5-1 with TRBJ2-2; TRBD1 aligns across 7 bases. The CDR3 contains 15 residues. V lost 4 bases, J lost 0 bases, and 3 bases stayed unmatched. Germline V gene data show CDR1 as SGHRS and CDR2 as YFSETQ. The CDR3, as DNA: TGCGCCAGCAGCGGGGGACAGTCGAACACCGGGGAGCTGTTTTTT. The encoded protein is CASSGGQSNTGELFF. Full variable domain (remainder filled in from reference TRBV5-1 and TRBJ2-2): KAGVTQTPRYLIKTRGQQVTLSCSPISGHRSVSWYQQTPGQGLQFLFEYFSETQRNKGNFPGRFSGRQFSNSRSEMNVSTLELGDSALYLCASSGGQSNTGELFFGEGSRLTVL.

V and J are TRBV2 and TRBJ2-5; no clear D gene. Germline V CDR1 and CDR2: SNHLY, FYNNEI. V was clipped by 5 bases and J by 1 base, with 11 bases between them. The CDR3 spans 14 residues. The CDR3, as DNA: TGTGCCAGCAGTCTGGGCAGCCTCCAAGAGACCCAGTACTTC. This sequence encodes CASSLGSLQETQYF.

The chain links TRBV10-3 to TRBJ2-2, with D perhaps matching TRBD1 or TRBD2 (6 bases each). Trimming stripped 1 base from V and 1 base from J, with 10 bases between. The CDR3 covers 16 residues. Per germline, CDR1 ENHRY and CDR2 SYGVKD. CDR3 in amino acids: CAISEFGGRNTGELFF. The DNA for the CDR3 is TGTGCCATCAGTGAGTTCGGGGGCCGGAACACCGGGGAGCTGTTTTTT.

The J gene is TRBJ2-5, the V gene TRBV2, with D unclear. V lost 6 bases and J lost 5, with 16 bases in between. Germline CDR1 reads SNHLY; CDR2 reads FYNNEI. The CDR3 length is 14 residues. Here the CDR3 DNA reads TGTGCCAGCAGCCGCTCTGGATGGCGGGAGACCCAGTACTTC. This encodes CASSRSGWRETQYF.

The chain employs TRBV10-1 and TRBJ1-1; 8 bases fit TRBD1. The V gene's germline CDR1 is WNHNN and CDR2 SYGVQD (reference sequence). This CDR3 has 14 amino acids. Trimming took 6 bases from V and 5 from J; bases not matched to a gene: 8. The CDR3 reads CASRAGGAGTEAFF. CDR3 nucleotide sequence: TGCGCCAGCAGGGCAGGGGGCGCAGGAACTGAAGCTTTCTTT.

The chain uses TRBV5-6 and TRBJ1-1; no clear D. Germline-derived CDR1 and CDR2 are SGHDT and YYEEEE. V gave up 3 bases and J gave up 8 bases, with 8 bases separating them. The CDR3 runs to 11 residues. CDR3 residues: CASSSFSEAFF. CDR3 nucleotide sequence: TGTGCCAGCAGCTCGTTTTCCGAAGCTTTCTTT.

This chain uses TRBV30 with TRBJ2-1; D gene uncertain. V dropped 2 bases and J dropped 5 bases, with 4 bases sitting between them. The CDR3 has 11 amino acids. Germline V gene lookup returns CDR1 GTSNPN and CDR2 SVGIG (reference sequence). CDR3: CAWSLDNEQFF. The CDR3 coding sequence is TGTGCCTGGAGTTTGGACAATGAGCAGTTCTTC.

The CDR3: CASRPKWSNSGANVLTF. The DNA for the CDR3 is TGTGCCAGCAGGCCCAAATGGAGCAACTCTGGGGCCAACGTCCTGACTTTC. The gene calls are TRBV28 and TRBJ2-6, with D unresolved. This CDR3 is 17 amino acids long. The V end lost 6 bases, the J end lost 0 bases, and 15 bases lay between the germline ends. Germline V gene data show CDR1 as MDHEN and CDR2 as SYDVKM. The entire variable domain, with the rest obtained from reference TRBV28 and TRBJ2-6, is as follows: DVKVTQSSRYLVKRTGEKVFLECVQDMDHENMFWYRQDPGLGLRLIYFSYDVKMKEKGDIPEGYSVSREKKERFSLILESASTNQTSMYLCASRPKWSNSGANVLTFGAGSRLTVL.

This chain joins TRBV11-2 and TRBJ2-2; D remains unclear. V dropped 7 bases and J dropped 3 bases, with 15 bases sitting between them. This CDR3 spans 15 amino acids. Looked up from germline, CDR1 is SGHAT and CDR2 is FQNNGV. CDR3 DNA: TGTGCCAGCAAACCGGGCTTGTCTTACACCGGGGAGCTGTTTTTT. Protein product: CASKPGLSYTGELFF.

This clone was detected only a few times. This chain links TRBV5-4 with TRBJ1-5; 7 bases map to TRBD1. The V segment lost 4 bases and the J segment 6 bases; nucleotides outside the gene matches: 4. CDR3 size: 13 residues. Germline loops: CDR1 SGHNT, CDR2 YYREEE (reference sequence). CDR3 in DNA: TGTGCCAGCAGCGTTGACAGGGCTCAGCCCCAGCATTTT. This translates into CASSVDRAQPQHF.

This clone appeared a single time. The rearrangement links TRBV5-6 to TRBJ1-6, with a weak D call TRBD1 (6 bases). CDR1 is SGHDT, CDR2 YYEEEE, per germline. V was clipped by 4 bases and J by 5 bases, with 19 bases between them. CDR3 length equals 17 residues. CDR3 in amino acids: CASSGGQLGNNNSPLHF. DNA for the CDR3: TGTGCCAGCAGCGGAGGACAGCTTGGAAATAATAATTCACCCCTCCACTTT. Drawing the rest from reference TRBV5-6 and TRBJ1-6, the complete variable domain is DAGVTQSPTHLIKTRGQQVTLRCSPKSGHDTVSWYQQALGQGPQFIFQYYEEEERQRGNFPDRFSGHQFPNYSSELNVNALLLGDSALYLCASSGGQLGNNNSPLHFGNGTRLTVT.

This clone has more than one count but fewer than ten. The gene calls are TRBV4-2 and TRBJ2-3; 10 bases are a match to TRBD2. V was pared by 0 bases and J by 6 bases, with 6 bases of the junction left unmatched. The CDR3 runs 16 residues. CDR1 and CDR2 from the germline V gene are LGHNA and YNFKEQ. Here the CDR3 DNA reads TGTGCCAGCAGCCAAGATGTAGCGGGAGGCCAGGATACGCAGTATTTT. This encodes CASSQDVAGGQDTQYF.

This clone was observed a few times. This CDR3 is CASSQGRGEKLFF. As DNA, the CDR3 is TGTGCCAGCAGTCAGGGTAGAGGTGAAAAACTGTTTTTT. The rearrangement links TRBV6-1 to TRBJ1-4, with D perhaps matching TRBD1 (5 bases). Germline CDR1 reads MNHNS; CDR2 reads SASEGT. The CDR3 length is 13 residues. Trimming cost V 5 bases and J 7 bases, with 11 bases left between them.

This rearrangement joins TRBV7-2 to TRBJ2-3; D call uncertain. The V end was cut by 5 bases, the J end by 1 base, with 19 bases between. Germline V gene lookup returns CDR1 SGHTA and CDR2 FQGNSA. The length of the CDR3 is 17 residues. CDR3 sequence: CASSPYSMSRRTDTQYF. CDR3 coding DNA: TGTGCCAGCAGCCCTTATAGTATGTCCCGTCGCACAGATACGCAGTATTTT.

The V gene is TRBV4-1, the J gene TRBJ1-5, with D uncertain. The CDR3 has 13 residues. Trimming removed 5 bases at V and 2 bases at J, with 7 bases between. Germline lookup yields CDR1 MGHRA and CDR2 YSYEKL. CDR3 DNA: TGCGCCAGCAGCACTGGTGGCAATCAGCCCCAGCATTTT. This sequence encodes CASSTGGNQPQHF.

This rearrangement joins TRBV2 to TRBJ1-6; D is uncertain. The CDR3 runs 14 residues. With 8 bases removed from V and 6 bases from J, the gap between germline ends came to 14 bases. Germline V CDR1 and CDR2: SNHLY, FYNNEI. CDR3 DNA: TGTGCCAGCGGGTCCCTAGGTAGTAATTCACCCCTCCACTTT. Its translation is CASGSLGSNSPLHF.